The 19 T cell receptor beta chains given below trace back to one sample, sequenced in a study of cytomegalovirus exposure and HLA in healthy donors. PCR amplification relied on 60 Vbeta primers (plus 13 Jbeta primers). Sequencing used immunoSEQ multiplex PCR; TCRdb keeps in-frame clones, though not all of them. Here the sample spans approximately 140,000 clones, about 80% being singletons. Material: PBMCs. The receptors were gathered from a man in his forties in good health and CMV-seronegative.

This rearrangement joins TRBV5-4 to TRBJ2-5; TRBD2 agrees at 10 bases. CDR3 length: 15 residues. V shed 1 base, J shed 2 bases, and the junction held 2 bases outside the gene matches. Per the germline V gene, CDR1 is SGHNT and CDR2 is YYREEE (reference sequence). CDR3 protein: CASSLTSGIQETQYF. CDR3 nucleotide sequence: TGTGCCAGCAGCTTGACTAGCGGGATTCAAGAGACCCAGTACTTC.

The CDR3 sequence is CASSYTPQGGTEAFF. The CDR3 region has the DNA TGTGCCAGCAGTTACACCCCACAGGGAGGGACTGAAGCTTTCTTT. The genes are TRBV6-6 and TRBJ1-1; tentative D call: TRBD1 (6 bases). This CDR3 region has 15 residues. The germline V and J ends were trimmed by 2 bases and 5 bases, with 15 bases remaining between them. In germline, CDR1 is MNHNY, CDR2 SVGAGI (reference sequence).

The table lists this clone with a few counts. The V and J genes are TRBV28 and TRBJ2-3, with 16 bases lining up with TRBD2. This CDR3 region has 18 residues. From germline, CDR1 is MDHEN and CDR2 SYDVKM. Losses at the gene ends were 4 bases for V and 3 bases for J; bases not matched to a gene: 7. The CDR3 protein is CASSSTGLAGGWTDTQYF. DNA for the CDR3: TGTGCCAGCAGTTCTACGGGACTAGCGGGAGGGTGGACAGATACGCAGTATTTT.

The V gene is TRBV9, the J gene TRBJ2-2; no clear D. The ends were cut back, 3 bases at V and 5 bases at J, with 8 bases in the middle. Germline CDR1 is SGDLS and CDR2 is YYNGEE. This CDR3 region has 13 residues. In DNA, the CDR3 is TGTGCCAGCAGCGCCCTTGAGACCGGGGAGCTGTTTTTT. This codes for CASSALETGELFF.

The CDR3 spells CSVEDYLERGTEAFF. For the CDR3, the DNA is TGCAGCGTTGAAGATTACTTAGAGCGGGGAACTGAAGCTTTCTTT. The chain couples TRBV29-1 to TRBJ1-1, with no clear D. Germline V CDR1 and CDR2: SQVTM, ANQGSEA. The CDR3 runs to 15 residues. V was pared by 0 bases and J by 5 bases, with 16 bases between.

V is TRBV19 and J is TRBJ2-7; a weak D match, TRBD2 (6 bases). CDR3 length: 14 residues. Germline V CDR1 and CDR2: LNHDA, SQIVND (reference sequence). V shed 5 bases and J shed 0 bases, with 11 bases lying between them. CDR3 residues: CASSLLGGSYEQYF. Here the CDR3 DNA reads TGTGCCAGTAGTCTTCTCGGGGGCTCCTACGAGCAGTACTTC.

The rearrangement joins TRBV7-9 to TRBJ2-7; 8 bases are shared with TRBD1. The CDR3 contains 14 residues. V was pared by 4 bases and J by 3 bases, with 5 bases of the junction left unmatched. Germline V gene lookup returns CDR1 SEHNR and CDR2 FQNEAQ (reference sequence). CDR3 sequence: CASSSGDRGYEQYF. In DNA, the CDR3 is TGTGCCAGCAGCTCCGGAGACAGGGGCTACGAGCAGTACTTC.

The chain carries TRBV29-1 and TRBJ2-5; the match to TRBD1 covers 12 bases. Germline loops: CDR1 SQVTM, CDR2 ANQGSEA. V was clipped by 4 bases and J by 3 bases; unmatched bases: 3. CDR3 length: 14 residues. CDR3 nucleotide sequence: TGCAGCGTTGCCGGGACAGGGGGCGAAGAGACCCAGTACTTC. Residues: CSVAGTGGEETQYF. The variable domain in full, with the rest retrieved from reference TRBV29-1 and TRBJ2-5, is SAVISQKPSRDICQRGTSLTIQCQVDSQVTMMFWYRQQPGQSLTLIATANQGSEATYESGFVIDKFPISRPNLTFSTLTVSNMSPEDSSIYLCSVAGTGGEETQYFGPGTRLLVL.

The chain carries TRBV2 and TRBJ2-2; D perhaps matches TRBD2 (5 bases). Germline V lookup: CDR1 SNHLY, CDR2 FYNNEI. This CDR3 is 15 amino acids long. V lost 2 bases and J 0 bases, leaving 7 bases between the germline ends. In DNA form, the CDR3 reads TGTGCCAGCAGTGAAAAGCGGACGAACACCGGGGAGCTGTTTTTT. Translated, it gives CASSEKRTNTGELFF.

The rearrangement uses TRBV4-1 and TRBJ1-2, with 7 bases matching TRBD1. The germline V gene encodes CDR1 MGHRA and CDR2 YSYEKL. The junction had 6 bases not matched to a gene; V was cut back by 1 base and J by 1 base. This CDR3 contains 16 residues. The CDR3 DNA is TGCGCCAGCAGCCAAGCTGAACAGGGGATTAACTATGGCTACACCTTC. It codes for CASSQAEQGINYGYTF.

This chain joins TRBV27 and TRBJ2-7, with D tentatively TRBD2 (6 bases). CDR3 size: 14 residues. Germline V gene data show CDR1 as MNHEY and CDR2 as SMNVEV (reference sequence). The ends were cut back, 2 bases at V and 2 bases at J, with 10 bases in the middle. The CDR3 nucleotides read TGTGCCAGCAGTTTAGGGGCGGGAACCTACGAGCAGTACTTC. Translation gives CASSLGAGTYEQYF.

This chain uses TRBV20-1 with TRBJ2-7; D unresolved. With 2 bases removed from V and 7 bases from J, the gap between germline ends came to 9 bases. CDR3 length equals 11 residues. The germline V gene has CDR1 DFQATT and CDR2 SNEGSKA (reference sequence). CDR3 in amino acids: CSARNDLEQYF. The CDR3 coding sequence is TGCAGTGCTAGAAACGACTTGGAGCAGTACTTC.

The CDR3 region is CASSGSSGTVLMNTEAFF. The CDR3 nucleotides read TGCGCCAGCAGCGGATCTTCCGGGACAGTTCTTATGAACACTGAAGCTTTCTTT. The J gene is TRBJ1-1, the V gene TRBV5-1, with 7 bases aligning to TRBD1. With 4 bases clipped from V and 0 bases from J, the junction kept 15 bases outside the gene matches. The CDR3 runs 18 residues. Per germline, CDR1 SGHRS and CDR2 YFSETQ.

The chain couples TRBV4-2 to TRBJ1-6; D is possibly TRBD1 (5 bases). V dropped 0 bases and J dropped 10 bases, with 13 bases sitting between them. This CDR3 contains 15 residues. Germline CDR1 is LGHNA and CDR2 is YNFKEQ. In nucleotides, the CDR3 is TGTGCCAGCAGCCAAGATCGTCAGGGTTGGTCACCCCTCCACTTT. This sequence encodes CASSQDRQGWSPLHF.

This clone appeared a single time. This chain joins TRBV4-1 and TRBJ2-7; 10 bases match TRBD2. From germline, CDR1 is MGHRA and CDR2 YSYEKL. This CDR3 has 18 residues. V shed 4 bases, J shed 6 bases, and the junction held 18 bases outside the gene matches. CDR3 loop: CASSPGTHIPGLASEQYF. Here the CDR3 DNA reads TGCGCCAGCAGCCCCGGGACACATATTCCGGGACTAGCGAGCGAGCAGTACTTC.

This clone was seen only once. J is TRBJ2-5 and V is TRBV28; possibly TRBD1 for D (5 bases). Matching the DNA end better, TRBJ2-7 makes the J call doubtful. Germline lookup yields CDR1 MDHEN and CDR2 SYDVKM. CDR3 length equals 17 residues. This chain's CDR3 is CASSYLLDLQGSYEQYF. The CDR3 DNA follows: TGTGCCAGCAGTTACCTTTTGGACCTCCAGGGCTCCTACGAGCAGTACTTC.

The chain joins TRBV18 to TRBJ2-1, with 11 bases identical to TRBD2. Germline loops: CDR1 KGHSH, CDR2 LQKENI. After removal of 0 bases from V and 6 bases from J, the junction contained 1 base not matched to a gene. The CDR3 spans 15 residues. CDR3 region: CASSPPTSGTNEQFF. The CDR3 nucleotides are TGTGCCAGCTCACCACCGACTAGCGGGACCAATGAGCAGTTCTTC. Combining the CDR3 with reference TRBV18 and TRBJ2-1 gives the whole variable domain NAGVMQNPRHLVRRRGQEARLRCSPMKGHSHVYWYRQLPEEGLKFMVYLQKENIIDESGMPKERFSAEFPKEGPSILRIQQVVRGDSAAYFCASSPPTSGTNEQFFGPGTRLTVL.

This clone was picked up a small number of times. This chain links TRBV13 with TRBJ2-7; 8 positions match TRBD2. The CDR3 is 15 residues long. V lost 4 bases, J lost 6 bases, and 11 bases stayed unmatched. Germline values: CDR1 PRHDT, CDR2 FYEKMQ (reference sequence). In DNA, the CDR3 is TGTGCCAGCAGCTCCCGTAGCGGGGTTGGGGGCGAGCAGTACTTC. This encodes CASSSRSGVGGEQYF.

V gene TRBV29-1 combines with J gene TRBJ2-7, with D unclear. V lost 0 bases and J lost 0, with 9 bases in between. The CDR3 sequence is 14 residues long. Germline-derived CDR1 and CDR2 are SQVTM and ANQGSEA. The CDR3 reads CSVEEGDNSYEQYF. Written as DNA, the CDR3 is TGCAGCGTTGAAGAAGGCGACAACTCCTACGAGCAGTACTTC.